This T cell receptor beta chain was observed in a study of cytomegalovirus exposure and HLA in healthy donors (dated by TCRdb to 2017 to 2019). Regarding the complete study: In an earlier analysis of around 540 of the donors, approximately 260 Gb of sequence data and some 100 million unique TCR beta sequences from roughly 180 million T cells were reported. An early release covering roughly 600 HLA-typed donors comprised about 300 gigabases of sequencing data and around 85 million unique TCR sequences. Of the roughly 400 genotyped donors, less than 90% were placed in the genetic ancestry cluster associated with self-reported Caucasian donors. The study aimed to test whether cataloging public T cell receptors could reveal signatures of past pathogen exposure. The study used immunosequencing to profile the T cell repertoires of 666 subjects and linked those repertoires to cytomegalovirus serostatus. A separate validation cohort of more than 100 different subjects was used in addition to the roughly 700-subject first cohort. To predict cytomegalovirus infection status, the study combined high-throughput TCR immunosequencing, statistical association of individual TCRs with disease status, and machine learning. A later analysis re-examined previously published TCR beta repertoires from around 670 donors and added high-resolution HLA genotyping to investigate patterns of TCR occurrence. In the later analysis, no new phenotypic data were used to find candidate immune exposures; instead, reliance was placed on TCR beta sequences and their occurrence across donors. An earlier analysis of several hundred of the donors applied high-throughput TCR beta sequencing to assess whether each TCR beta V gene segment acted as functional or pseudogenic. Alongside the repertoire data, information on donor age, sex, ethnicity and CMV serostatus was compiled. In a later genetic analysis, genome-wide SNP genotypes for about 65% of the 666 donors were used, and that subset was treated as a discovery cohort. All discovery cohort repertoires had been generated on a single sequencing platform. HLA typing included class I and class II loci at four-digit resolution. The number of donors typed differed by locus, with roughly 629-640 for A, B, C, DRB1 and DQB1, more than 500 for DQA1, 600 to 610 for DPA1, and over 400 for DPB1. About 5 DR-DQ haplotypes were handled as single units for association and clustering, since linkage in the cohort was strong. Among around 400 genotyped donors of the cohort, an average of roughly 230,000 unique TCR beta nucleotide sequences was sequenced per donor, of which 15% to 20% were non-productive. Results and caveats for the whole study, not just this receptor: Compared with the roughly 710-donor mean, donors in an Asian-associated ancestry cluster had fewer N-insertions in productive TCRs, according to a later genetic analysis. Cytomegalovirus status was reported to be diagnosed by the classifier with high specificity and sensitivity in both the original and validation cohorts. A few of the identified cytomegalovirus-associated TCR beta chains were confirmed in vitro to be specific for cytomegalovirus antigens. The authors suggested that the approach could potentially be extended to other disease states and immunological phenotypes. A later analysis associated 15,000 to 20,000 TCR beta sequences with specific HLA alleles at a false discovery rate of 0.05. In an earlier analysis of fewer than 700 of the donors, most TCR beta V segments appeared in productive rearrangements about 90% or about 30% of the time, broadly matching IMGT annotations. According to a later analysis, most CMV-associated TCR beta chains appeared to be HLA-restricted, and the HLA associations seemed to be driven largely by CMV exposure. Approximately 18 rarely observed V segments, including chromosome 9 orphons, were excluded from the earlier analysis of some 590 of the donors because counts were too low. A later analysis found that TCR association rates varied across HLA loci, with DRB1 alleles showing the most associated TCRs and HLA-C alleles the fewest. The only immune exposure information available for the cohort was CMV serostatus. In a later analysis, several top co-occurrence clusters were reported to appear linked to parvovirus B19, influenza, CMV and Epstein-Barr virus. Because some donors lacked HLA typing at each locus, the association tests relied only on the typed subset. Linkage disequilibrium might explain the correlated functional status among segregating V segments, but an unknown experimental factor could not be excluded. In a later analysis, HLA-associated TCR beta chains were found to be more clonally expanded and to have lower generation probabilities than equally common non-associated chains. Sequencing depth was assumed to be roughly uniform across donors in the presence/absence analyses, though that assumption may not hold. A further reported finding was that TCR beta sequences accurately predicted the HLA-A and HLA-B alleles for most subjects in the first cohort. The cohort was sequenced for TCR beta chains only, and without alpha or paired-chain data the features that could be detected were limited. The sequencing pipeline was judged likely to have produced a cluster of highly shared sequence variants as a technical artifact. A total of fewer than 200 TCR beta chains were listed by the study as associated with cytomegalovirus. Most TCR sequences were observed very rarely across donors, whereas some public TCRs were present in many individuals. Strong co-occurrence of HLA alleles, especially DR and DQ, made assigning TCR associations to individual alleles difficult. V-gene and J-gene trimming of TCR beta chains was associated with a missense DCLRE1C variant in a later genetic analysis, and the association was replicated in an independent cohort.

Concerning this clone: Its antigen is unknown. No per-base quality is available; no much larger clone lies one base away.

The cohort consisted of 650 to 850 healthy bone marrow donors. Cohort members were all nominally healthy when sampled, although unrecorded immune exposures were likely present. The donor tested CMV seropositive, placing the donor among the 289 seropositive members of the cohort. Every donor gave a peripheral blood sample, and the peripheral blood mononuclear cells from that sample were used for TCR beta sequencing. The Qiagen DNeasy Blood Extraction Kit was used to extract genomic DNA from the blood cell samples. Library method: the immunoSEQ multiplex PCR assay. The multiplex PCR relied on a mix of 60 forward primers for TCR Vbeta segments and 13 reverse primers for TCR Jbeta segments. The CDR3 region of rearranged TCR beta genes was amplified from genomic DNA by a multiplex PCR assay. The amplified TCR beta libraries were sequenced on the Illumina HiSeq System as 87-base-pair reads. The authors' pipeline ran thus. Across the 670 or so repertoires, a later analysis counted about 81 million unique TCR beta chains, about 10 million of which were shared by at least two donors. Raw reads were error-corrected and collapsed into unique sequences by a nearest-neighbor algorithm in which closely related sequences were merged to remove PCR and sequencing errors. Alignment of CDR3 sequences to IMGT reference sequences was used to assign V, D and J gene segments. For a sequence to be retained, a match of at least six nucleotides to both a V gene segment and a J gene segment was required. A rearrangement counted as productive if the CDR3 had no stop codons and remained in frame with V and J, and every other rearrangement counted as non-productive. CDR3 was defined according to IMGT convention as the region running from the second conserved V-encoded cysteine to the conserved J-encoded phenylalanine. The earlier analysis of about 570 of the donors excluded any sequence lacking an unambiguous match to a single V gene segment. An earlier analysis of 500 to 700 of the donors classified V segments as functional when productive rearrangements were above 56.7% and as segregating when the standard deviation between donors was above 5%. A statistical classification framework was built to diagnose cytomegalovirus status from the catalog of TCR beta chain sequences. In a later analysis, TCR nucleotide sequences were compared against IMGT/GENE-DB human TR gene sequences so that V and J genes could be assigned. Using the TCRdist pipeline, a later analysis assigned CDR3 sequences along with most-parsimonious VDJ recombination scenarios. A later analysis defined each TCR beta chain by its CDR3 amino acid sequence plus V-gene family, and excluded reads lacking a unique V-gene family. A later analysis removed several hundred highly shared, low-generation-probability nucleotide sequences to deal with suspected cross-contamination and a sequencing artifact. In a later analysis, a clonal expansion index was calculated for each public chain from normalized within-repertoire ranks of inferred template counts. In a later analysis, generation probabilities were computed using a VDJ recombination model fitted to out-of-frame rearrangements, and the results were checked against IGoR. Hypergeometric tests were used in a later analysis to score TCR-TCR, TCR-HLA and TCR-CMV co-occurrence, with a repertoire-size bias correction applied to the TCR pairs. In a later analysis, false discovery rates were estimated by permuting HLA or CMV assignments 20 times. In a later analysis, co-occurring TCRs were grouped with DBSCAN, and TCRdist sequence similarity was added when clustering was performed within HLA-allele-positive subsets. For co-occurrence clustering, repertoires with fewer than 30,000 or more than 120,000 public chains were excluded, along with roughly five repertoires with anomalous nucleotide sharing. What TCRdb holds here is the immuneACCESS table cut down to in-frame rearrangements. Part of the clones is not present; checked against another copy, under half of the missing clones reflect an unresolved V gene, and the others are unexplained. V, J and clone size derive from that table, while D and trimming were established from the DNA sequence. The sample profile shows 160,000 or so clones; 70% to 75% of them were found once. The ten largest clones represent roughly 4.5% of the sample.

The sequencing sample was made of PBMCs. The TCR sequence derives from a man younger than 30 in good health and CMV-seropositive.

The nucleotide sequence is given as TGTGCCAGCAGCTCGGGGTTGGACAATGAGCAGTTCTTC. This yields the protein CASSSGLDNEQFF. The chain uses TRBV5-8 and TRBJ2-1; D gene: possibly TRBD2, on 5 matching bases. There are 13 amino acids in the CDR3, from cysteine to phenylalanine inclusive. The retained sequence is limited to the CDR3, 39 bases, with the frame set at the first base. The CDR1 and CDR2 encoded by the germline V gene are SGHTS and YDEGEE. A distance of 9 bases separates the germline ends of V and J, which lose 3 bases and 5 bases respectively.